The T cell receptor beta chain under discussion was sequenced for a study of CD8 T cells in Susac syndrome. Study-level points and caveats: Regarding the TCR sequencing and HLA analysis, the study admitted that a relatively small number of individuals were involved. Detection of Susac-specific public clones gave approximately 16 in total CD8+ repertoires and 5 or 6 in CD8+ TEMRA repertoires.

It was with random hexamers that 0.5 to 1 ug RNA was reverse transcribed. Across 54 Vbeta and 13 Jbeta, immunoSEQ multiplex PCR amplified TCR beta CDR3. Each CDR3 protein is one row after TCRdb ran MiXCR on the immunoSEQ multiplex PCR reads. The sample includes over 100,000 distinct CDR3 sequences, around 94% seen only once; the top ten take roughly 0.29%. In contrast to the negatively isolated CD8+ and CD4+ T cells, TEMRA cells were FACS-enriched. V lost 5 bases and J lost 1; bases outside the gene matches: 9. This CDR3 has 17 residues. The germline gives CDR1 PRHDT, CDR2 FYEKMQ (reference sequence). This clonotype has just one count. Its antigen is not known.

The clonotype originates from a human donor with Susac syndrome. The chain uses TRBV13 and TRBJ1-1; TRBD1 matches at 11 bases. Material: CD8+ T cells from PBMCs. CDR3 coding DNA: TGTGCCAGCAGCCCCCAAATTGGACAGGGGGCGAACACTGAAGCTTTCTTT. This gives the protein CASSPQIGQGANTEAFF.